Each of the 18 T cell receptor beta chains below was sequenced from the same sample in a study of cytomegalovirus exposure and HLA in healthy donors. Primers for the PCR totalled 60 Vbeta and 13 Jbeta. Produced via immunoSEQ multiplex PCR; TCRdb's table is partial and in-frame only. The table records 150,000 to 200,000 clones, around 68% of them present only once. The source material was PBMCs. The receptors were sampled from a girl between 5 and 17 years old in good health and CMV-seronegative.

This clone was picked up a small number of times. The V gene is TRBV11-1, the J gene TRBJ1-1, with 8 bases aligning to TRBD1. The germline gives CDR1 SGHAT, CDR2 FQDESV (reference sequence). With 1 base clipped from V and 6 bases from J, the junction kept 7 bases outside the gene matches. The CDR3 is 15 residues long. CDR3 in DNA: TGTGCCAGCAGCTTAGGGACAGGGATGAGGCCTGAAGCTTTCTTT. Amino acids: CASSLGTGMRPEAFF.

The chain has TRBV21-1 and TRBJ1-6. TRBV21-1 counts as a pseudogene. This CDR3 comprises 16 residues. CDR3 nucleotides: TGTGCCAGCAGGTCTCCTGGGGGGTTTAAGGATTCACCCCTCCACTTT. Translated, it gives CASRSPGGFKDSPLHF.

The CDR3 protein is CASSDLAGGSTYEQYF. The CDR3 bases are TGTGCCAGCAGTGATCTAGCGGGGGGCTCTACCTACGAGCAGTACTTC. The chain links TRBV27 to TRBJ2-7, with 11 bases identical to TRBD2. CDR3 length: 16 amino acids. With 5 bases clipped from V and 2 bases from J, the junction kept 8 bases outside the gene matches. Germline V lookup: CDR1 MNHEY, CDR2 SMNVEV (reference sequence).

The chain has TRBV5-6 and TRBJ1-3; TRBD1 might be the D (6 bases). V was trimmed by 4 bases and J by 2 bases, leaving 13 bases between them. The germline gives CDR1 SGHDT, CDR2 YYEEEE. The CDR3 runs 15 residues. The CDR3 reads CASSHLQGTGNTIYF. CDR3 in DNA: TGTGCCAGCAGCCACCTACAGGGAACTGGAAACACCATATATTTT.

The chain carries TRBV27 and TRBJ2-5; 7 positions match TRBD2. The DNA end is a closer match to TRBJ2-7, so the J assignment may be wrong. Germline V gene lookup returns CDR1 MNHEY and CDR2 SMNVEV (reference sequence). CDR3 length: 15 residues. CDR3 sequence (DNA): TGTGCCAGCAGTTTATCATCCCAGGGAGGGGTCGAGCAGTACTTC. Its protein product is CASSLSSQGGVEQYF.

This clone appeared a few times. The V and J genes are TRBV7-9 and TRBJ2-3, with D possibly matching TRBD1 (6 bases). V was trimmed by 1 base and J by 2 bases, leaving 7 bases between them. CDR3 size: 14 residues. The germline V gene has CDR1 SEHNR and CDR2 FQNEAQ (reference sequence). The CDR3 DNA reads TGTGCCAGCAGCTTAGGGGACATCACAGATACGCAGTATTTT. It is translated as CASSLGDITDTQYF. Full variable domain (outside the CDR3, taken from reference TRBV7-9 and TRBJ2-3): DTGVSQNPRHKITKRGQNVTFRCDPISEHNRLYWYRQTLGQGPEFLTYFQNEAQLEKSRLLSDRFSAERPKGSFSTLEIQRTEQGDSAMYLCASSLGDITDTQYFGPGTRLTVL.

This sequence joins TRBV4-1 and TRBJ2-1; TRBD2 aligns across 9 bases. Germline V gene lookup returns CDR1 MGHRA and CDR2 YSYEKL. The CDR3 length is 14 residues. With V trimmed by 7 bases and J by 7 bases, 8 bases remained unmatched. The CDR3 sequence is CASKAVGLANEQFF. For the CDR3, the DNA is TGCGCCAGCAAAGCAGTGGGACTAGCAAATGAGCAGTTCTTC.

V is TRBV5-6 and J is TRBJ2-3; D not resolved. V lost 0 bases, J lost 3 bases, and 5 bases lay in between. This CDR3 has 13 residues. Germline V lookup: CDR1 SGHDT, CDR2 YYEEEE. CDR3 sequence: CASSLELTDTQYF. Here the CDR3 DNA reads TGTGCCAGCAGCTTGGAGCTGACAGATACGCAGTATTTT.

V gene TRBV5-6 combines with J gene TRBJ2-1; 7 nucleotides match TRBD1. Trimming took 2 bases from V and 5 from J; bases not matched to a gene: 1. This CDR3 region has 13 residues. The germline V gene has CDR1 SGHDT and CDR2 YYEEEE. The CDR3 region has the DNA TGTGCCAGCAGCTTCACAGGGGACAATGAGCAGTTCTTC. This codes for CASSFTGDNEQFF. The variable domain in full, with the rest retrieved from reference TRBV5-6 and TRBJ2-1, is DAGVTQSPTHLIKTRGQQVTLRCSPKSGHDTVSWYQQALGQGPQFIFQYYEEEERQRGNFPDRFSGHQFPNYSSELNVNALLLGDSALYLCASSFTGDNEQFFGPGTRLTVL.

V gene TRBV6-1 combines with J gene TRBJ2-3; 7 positions match TRBD1. There are 15 residues in the CDR3. The ends lost 6 bases at V and 0 bases at J; junction bases unmatched: 6. Germline CDR1 MNHNS, CDR2 SASEGT. CDR3 bases: TGTGCCAGCAGGCAGACAGGGTCGAGCACAGATACGCAGTATTTT. It specifies CASRQTGSSTDTQYF.

This clone appeared a single time. The V gene is TRBV2, the J gene TRBJ2-5, with TRBD2 matching over 14 bases. V trimming: 3 bases; J trimming: 7 bases; junction bases outside the gene matches: 4. The CDR3 sequence is 15 residues long. Germline CDR1 is SNHLY and CDR2 is FYNNEI. CDR3 region: CASSETSGGEGTQYF. The CDR3 region has the DNA TGTGCCAGCAGTGAGACTAGCGGGGGGGAGGGGACCCAGTACTTC.

This clone appeared a few times. The chain uses TRBV29-1 and TRBJ2-5; 7 nucleotides line up with TRBD2. There are 15 residues in the CDR3. V was clipped by 4 bases and J by 2 bases; unmatched bases: 10. Germline lookup yields CDR1 SQVTM and CDR2 ANQGSEA. In nucleotides, the CDR3 is TGCAGCGTTGTGGGGGGGGGAAAGCGGCAAGAGACCCAGTACTTC. Its translation: CSVVGGGKRQETQYF.

This sequence joins TRBV7-9 and TRBJ2-2; D is unclear. V shed 5 bases and J shed 2 bases, with 3 bases lying between them. Germline V gives CDR1 SEHNR, CDR2 FQNEAQ (reference sequence). The CDR3 is 12 amino acids. Written as DNA, the CDR3 is TGTGCCAGCAGCCCAAACACCGGGGAGCTGTTTTTT. This sequence encodes CASSPNTGELFF.

CDR3 bases: TGTGCCAGCTCACCAGGGACAGGGCGGGCCGAGACTGAAGCTTTCTTT. This codes for CASSPGTGRAETEAFF. The chain combines TRBV18 with TRBJ1-1, with TRBD1 identical over 9 bases. CDR1 is KGHSH and CDR2 is LQKENI in the germline V gene. The J segment lost 5 bases and the V segment lost 2 bases, leaving 9 bases of the junction unmatched. The CDR3 consists of 16 residues.

The chain links TRBV4-1 to TRBJ2-5; D possibly corresponds to TRBD2 (6 bases). Germline CDR1 reads MGHRA; CDR2 reads YSYEKL. This CDR3 is 17 amino acids long. The ends were cut back, 1 base at V and 2 bases at J, with 17 bases in the middle. CDR3 bases: TGCGCCAGCAGCCAAGGGGGGAGCGGGTGGGGTCAAGAGACCCAGTACTTC. Protein: CASSQGGSGWGQETQYF.

The chain employs TRBV10-3 and TRBJ1-3; D is unclear. V shed 10 bases and J shed 0 bases, with 16 bases lying between them. Germline loops: CDR1 ENHRY, CDR2 SYGVKD. The CDR3 has 15 residues. CDR3 sequence: CATRGPGSSGNTIYF. Here the CDR3 DNA reads TGTGCCACCCGGGGTCCGGGGAGCTCTGGAAACACCATATATTTT.

The J gene is TRBJ2-5, the V gene TRBV10-1, with D possibly TRBD1 on 6 matching bases. The length of the CDR3 is 13 residues. Between the trimmed V and J ends, which lost 4 bases and 5 bases, there was a span of 11 bases. The germline CDR1 and CDR2 sequences are WNHNN and SYGVQD (reference sequence). The CDR3: CASSANRVETQYF. In DNA form, the CDR3 reads TGCGCCAGCAGTGCGAACAGGGTGGAGACCCAGTACTTC.

This clone appeared a single time. The chain is built from TRBV6-1 and TRBJ2-2, with D perhaps matching TRBD1 (6 bases). This CDR3 has 15 amino acids. The germline gives CDR1 MNHNS, CDR2 SASEGT. Trimming stripped 6 bases from V and 3 bases from J, with 14 bases between. The CDR3 is CASRNDRRDTGELFF. The CDR3 coding sequence is TGTGCCAGCAGAAATGACAGGCGGGACACCGGGGAGCTGTTTTTT.